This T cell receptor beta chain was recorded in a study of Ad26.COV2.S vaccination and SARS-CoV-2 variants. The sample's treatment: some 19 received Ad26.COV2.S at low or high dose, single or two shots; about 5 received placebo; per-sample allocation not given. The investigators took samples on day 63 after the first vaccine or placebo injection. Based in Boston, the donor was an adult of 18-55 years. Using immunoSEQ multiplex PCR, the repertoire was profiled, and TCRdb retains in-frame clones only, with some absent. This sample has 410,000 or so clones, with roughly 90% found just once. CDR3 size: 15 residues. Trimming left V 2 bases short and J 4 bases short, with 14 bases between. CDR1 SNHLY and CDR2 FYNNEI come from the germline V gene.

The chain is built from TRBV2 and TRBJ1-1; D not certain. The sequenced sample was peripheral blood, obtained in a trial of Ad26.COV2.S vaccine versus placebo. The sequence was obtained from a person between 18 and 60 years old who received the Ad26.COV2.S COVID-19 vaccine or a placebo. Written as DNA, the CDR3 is TGTGCCAGCAGTGAATCTAGGGCTTTCGGCACTGAAGCTTTCTTT. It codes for CASSESRAFGTEAFF.